Below, 19 T cell receptor beta chains from the same sample are listed, as sequenced in a study of T cells in Graves' hyperthyroidism and ophthalmopathy. TCR beta CDR3 region amplification was performed from RNA transcripts. HTBI primers were the set used in a first-round RT-PCR of the TCR CDR3. TCRdb recomputed calls from the multiplex PCR reads with MiXCR, one row per CDR3 protein. Counted here are hundreds of thousands of distinct CDR3 sequences, around 13% occurring once; the ten biggest clones make up around 13%. What was sequenced was blood. The receptor source for this set is a woman aged 45-65 years with Graves' ophthalmopathy.

This clonotype was detected a few times. The chain combines TRBV5-1 with TRBJ1-6; D unclear. CDR1 is SGHRS, CDR2 YFSETQ, per germline. Trimming pared 0 bases from V and 5 bases from J, leaving 9 bases between. The CDR3 extends over 15 amino acids. CDR3 protein: CASSLEGQDNSPLHF. The CDR3 DNA is TGCGCCAGCAGCTTGGAGGGTCAGGATAATTCACCCCTCCACTTT. The whole variable domain, filled in from reference TRBV5-1 and TRBJ1-6, reads KAGVTQTPRYLIKTRGQQVTLSCSPISGHRSVSWYQQTPGQGLQFLFEYFSETQRNKGNFPGRFSGRQFSNSRSEMNVSTLELGDSALYLCASSLEGQDNSPLHFGNGTRLTVT.

This clonotype was counted between two and nine times. This CDR3 is CASSQGIFEQFF. DNA for the CDR3: TGTGCCAGCAGCCAAGGGATATTCGAGCAGTTCTTC. The gene calls are TRBV4-2 and TRBJ2-1; D uncertain. CDR3 size: 12 residues. The V end was cut by 1 base, the J end by 10 bases, with 8 bases between. The germline CDR1 and CDR2 sequences are LGHNA and YNFKEQ.

This clonotype has at least ten counts. The chain joins TRBV7-8 to TRBJ1-1, with D possibly being TRBD1 (6 bases). The CDR3 length is 15 residues. Trimming removed 5 bases from V and 3 bases from J, with 16 bases in between. CDR1 and CDR2 (germline): SGHVS, FQNEAQ. CDR3 sequence: CASSPRTATDTEAFF. The CDR3 nucleotides are TGTGCCAGCAGCCCCCGGACAGCGACGGACACTGAAGCTTTCTTT.

This clonotype was seen many times. V and J are TRBV5-1 and TRBJ2-1; 7 nucleotides match TRBD2. The germline CDR1 and CDR2 sequences are SGHRS and YFSETQ. The length of the CDR3 is 16 residues. Trimming cost V 7 bases and J 5 bases; bases outside gene matches: 15. The CDR3 loop is CASSLGGGAPNNEQFF. The CDR3, as DNA: TGCGCCAGCTCCTTGGGGGGAGGGGCGCCCAACAATGAGCAGTTCTTC. The full variable domain, in which reference TRBV5-1 and TRBJ2-1 provide the parts outside the CDR3, is KAGVTQTPRYLIKTRGQQVTLSCSPISGHRSVSWYQQTPGQGLQFLFEYFSETQRNKGNFPGRFSGRQFSNSRSEMNVSTLELGDSALYLCASSLGGGAPNNEQFFGPGTRLTVL.

This clonotype was recorded many times. The chain carries TRBV7-8 and TRBJ2-1; 13 nucleotides agree with TRBD2. The CDR3 spans 22 residues. Trimming at V came to 5 bases and at J to 3 bases, leaving 22 bases not matched to a gene. Germline values: CDR1 SGHVS, CDR2 FQNEAQ. CDR3 nucleotides: TGTGCCAGCAGCCACCGGACTAGCGGGAGACCCCACTACGTATTTAACTACAATGAGCAGTTCTTC. It translates to CASSHRTSGRPHYVFNYNEQFF.

This clonotype was detected only a few times. The rearrangement links TRBV12-3 or TRBV12-4 to TRBJ2-7; 7 positions match TRBD1. This CDR3 has 14 residues. Trimming removed 6 bases from V and 0 bases from J; junction bases left unmatched: 5. The CDR3 region has the DNA TGTGCCAGCAGCAACAGGGGTTTCTCCTACGAGCAGTACTTC. Translated: CASSNRGFSYEQYF.

A few counts support this clonotype. The chain employs TRBV29-1 and TRBJ1-5, with 9 bases aligning to TRBD1. J was trimmed by 7 bases and V by 5 bases; bases with no gene match: 6. Germline CDR1 is SQVTM and CDR2 is ANQGSEA. The CDR3 extends over 13 amino acids. The chain's CDR3 is CSVYTGGAQPQHF. The CDR3, as DNA: TGCAGCGTTTACACAGGGGGCGCACAGCCCCAGCATTTT. Complete variable domain (other parts from reference TRBV29-1 and TRBJ1-5): SAVISQKPSRDICQRGTSLTIQCQVDSQVTMMFWYRQQPGQSLTLIATANQGSEATYESGFVIDKFPISRPNLTFSTLTVSNMSPEDSSIYLCSVYTGGAQPQHFGDGTRLSIL.

The chain employs TRBV10-1 and TRBJ1-5, with a weak D call TRBD1 (6 bases). CDR3 size: 19 residues. CDR1 is WNHNN and CDR2 is SYGVQD in the germline V gene (reference sequence). V was pared by 5 bases and J by 2 bases, with 25 bases between. For the CDR3, the DNA is TGCGCCAGCAGTTCTAAAAATGGACAGCCGGGTCTTCGCAATCAGCCCCAGCATTTT. This gives the protein CASSSKNGQPGLRNQPQHF.

This clonotype was recorded many times. The rearrangement joins TRBV12-3 or TRBV12-4 to TRBJ1-2; the D gene is possibly TRBD1 (5 bases). The germline V and J ends were trimmed by 6 bases and 0 bases, with 11 bases remaining between them. The CDR3 has 14 amino acids. CDR3 region: CASRSGTANYGYTF. The CDR3 DNA reads as TGTGCCAGCAGGAGCGGGACGGCTAACTATGGCTACACCTTC.

A few counts support this clonotype. V gene TRBV30 combines with J gene TRBJ2-3; no clear D. CDR1 and CDR2 from the germline V gene are GTSNPN and SVGIG (reference sequence). Trimming cost V 1 base and J 1 base, with 9 bases left between them. The CDR3 has 14 residues. In nucleotides, the CDR3 is TGTGCCTGGAGTGGAGGTCTTGGCACAGATACGCAGTATTTT. Amino acids: CAWSGGLGTDTQYF.

On this clonotype itself: One base away lies a much larger clone, so this may be a sequencing read error. This chain uses TRBV6-1 with TRBJ2-1, with unresolved D. Germline V gene data show CDR1 as MNHNS and CDR2 as SASEGT. This CDR3 has 11 residues. CDR3: CASRKDNEQLF. CDR3 nucleotide sequence: TGTGCCAGCAGAAAAGACAATGAGCAGCTCTTC.

This clonotype was found many times. Mismatch with germline at one junction end may stem from a read error. The V gene is TRBV27, the J gene TRBJ2-7, with D unresolved. CDR3 size: 14 residues. Germline lookup yields CDR1 MNHEY and CDR2 SMNVEV (reference sequence). This chain's CDR3 is CASSLSPSTYEQYF. For the CDR3, the DNA is TGTGCCAGCAGTTTATCACCGTCAACCTATGAGCAGTACTTC.

This clonotype was observed many times. The rearrangement uses TRBV5-1 and TRBJ2-7, with D maybe TRBD1 (5 bases). Germline CDR1 and CDR2: SGHRS and YFSETQ. This CDR3 region has 14 residues. Trimming pared 2 bases from V and 3 bases from J, leaving 12 bases between. CDR3 sequence reads: CASSLEARVYEQYF. The CDR3 DNA reads as TGCGCCAGCAGCTTAGAGGCCAGGGTCTACGAGCAGTACTTC.

The chain couples TRBV28 to TRBJ2-2, with 11 nucleotides matching TRBD2. The CDR3 totals 17 residues. Germline CDR1 reads MDHEN; CDR2 reads SYDVKM. The V gene end was trimmed by 6 bases and the J gene end by 3 bases; junction bases not matched to a gene: 9. The CDR3 spells CASRSPTSGSYTGELFF. The CDR3 region has the DNA TGTGCCAGCAGGTCACCCACTAGCGGGAGTTACACCGGGGAGCTGTTTTTT.

The chain has TRBV4-1 and TRBJ2-7; D is uncertain. The CDR3 totals 13 residues. Between the trimmed V and J ends, which lost 5 bases and 1 base, there was a span of 9 bases. CDR1 and CDR2 from the germline V gene are MGHRA and YSYEKL. The CDR3: CASSSSNSYEQYF. DNA of the CDR3: TGCGCCAGCAGCTCAAGCAATTCCTACGAGCAGTACTTC.

This clonotype was recorded a few times. V usage is TRBV7-8 and J usage is TRBJ2-6, with TRBD2 identical over 9 bases. V lost 1 base and J lost 1; bases outside the gene matches: 11. This CDR3 contains 20 residues. The germline V gene encodes CDR1 SGHVS and CDR2 FQNEAQ. The DNA of the CDR3 is TGTGCCAGCAGCTTAGTGGGCTACGGCGGGAGGGGGTCTGGGGCCAACGTCCTGACTTTC. Amino acid sequence: CASSLVGYGGRGSGANVLTF.

The CDR3, as DNA: TGTGCCAGCAGTTACTCCTTCTCCAGGGATGAGCAGTTCTTC. Protein sequence: CASSYSFSRDEQFF. The rearrangement joins TRBV6-2 or TRBV6-3 to TRBJ2-1; D is possibly TRBD1 (5 bases). The CDR3 contains 14 residues. V was trimmed by 0 bases and J by 8 bases, leaving 11 bases between them. Germline-derived CDR1 and CDR2 are MNHEY and SVGEGT.

This clonotype has ten or more counts. The chain has TRBV19 and TRBJ1-5; D perhaps matches TRBD1 (6 bases). This CDR3 spans 14 amino acids. Germline V CDR1 and CDR2: LNHDA, SQIVND (reference sequence). Deletions cut 5 bases from V and 7 bases from J, with 15 bases between. The CDR3 coding sequence is TGTGCCAGTAGTGCCCACAGGGAACTCCAGCCCCAGCATTTT. Translation gives CASSAHRELQPQHF.

The chain is built from TRBV6-1 and TRBJ2-7, with TRBD2 identical over 11 bases. Germline V gene lookup returns CDR1 MNHNS and CDR2 SASEGT. This CDR3 has 18 amino acids. With 6 bases clipped from V and 2 bases from J, the junction kept 15 bases outside the gene matches. The CDR3 here is CASSHTGLADLPTYEQYF. CDR3 in DNA: TGTGCCAGCAGCCACACGGGACTAGCGGACTTGCCCACCTACGAGCAGTACTTC.